This T cell receptor beta chain was documented in a study of OX40 agonist ivuxolimab in advanced cancers. Using immunoSEQ multiplex PCR, the repertoire was profiled, and TCRdb retains in-frame clones only, with some absent. This table has roughly 67,000 clones, around 90% appearing once. Prior autoimmune disease or systemic immunosuppression barred patients. The ends were cut back, 4 bases at V and 4 bases at J, with 18 bases in the middle. The CDR3 runs to 16 residues. The germline V gene encodes CDR1 MNHNS and CDR2 SASEGT. This specimen consisted of CD4+ or CD8+ T cells sorted from blood, obtained in a trial of the OX40 agonist ivuxolimab. This chain links TRBV6-1 with TRBJ2-3; tentative D call: TRBD1 (5 bases). The sequence was obtained from an adult with an advanced solid tumor such as melanoma, head and neck, liver or kidney cancer. CDR3 in amino acids: CASSGDSPTPADTQYF. DNA for the CDR3: TGTGCCAGCAGTGGCGACAGCCCCACTCCCGCAGATACGCAGTATTTT.